These T cell receptor beta chains were read from a single sample in a study of blood T cell repertoires in COVID-19. TCRdb keeps only in-frame clones here, not all; method: immunoSEQ multiplex PCR. This table holds over 75,000 clones, 70% to 80% found once. Sequencing was done on a sample of peripheral blood. The receptors originated from a human donor in a cohort sampled during active COVID-19. Both conserved end residues are part of each CDR3. D genes are given only for firm matches. The size field is filled for only some rows; it gives once, few, many or a size class.

D | J | V | size | DNA | CDR3
TRBD2 | TRBJ2-1 | TRBV2 | NA | TGTGCCAGCAGTGAAGCTGTAGCGGGAGAAGGGAATGAGCAGTTCTTC | CASSEAVAGEGNEQFF
NA | TRBJ1-6 | TRBV7-8 | many | TGTGCCAGCAGCTTTGGGCACTTGGGTTCACCCCTCCACTTT | CASSFGHLGSPLHF
NA | TRBJ2-1 | TRBV4-1 | NA | TGCGCCAGCAGGGCCGGCCACAGTTACAGGGACAATGAGCAGTTCTTC | CASRAGHSYRDNEQFF
TRBD2 | TRBJ2-5 | TRBV11-2 | NA | TGTGCCAGCAGCTTAGATAGCGGGACACGGAAAGAGACCCAGTACTTC | CASSLDSGTRKETQYF
NA | TRBJ2-3 | TRBV9 | NA | TGTGCCAGCAGCGTAAAGGCAGCGGCCTCGGGTGATACGCAGTATTTT | CASSVKAAASGDTQYF
TRBD1 | TRBJ1-3 | TRBV3-1/TRBV3-2 | NA | TGTGCCAGCAGCCCCGGGACAGGGGACACCATATATTTT | CASSPGTGDTIYF
NA | TRBJ1-6 | TRBV5-8 | NA | TGTGCCAGCAGCGTATCCGGGACTTGGGTTTCACCCCTCCACTTT | CASSVSGTWVSPLHF
NA | TRBJ2-7 | TRBV25-1 | NA | TGTGCCAGCACCCTAGGATACGAGCAGTACTTC | CASTLGYEQYF
TRBD1 | TRBJ1-5 | TRBV19 | NA | TGTGCCAGTACCGATGGACAGGGGGGACAGCCCCAGCATTTT | CASTDGQGGQPQHF
TRBD1 | TRBJ2-7 | TRBV20-1 | NA | TGCAGTGCTCGTCCCGGGACAGGGGAGTACTTC | CSARPGTGEYF
NA | TRBJ1-5 | TRBV28 | NA | TGTGCCAGCAGTTTAAAGGGAGCCTTCGGGAGTCAGCCCCAGCATTTT | CASSLKGAFGSQPQHF
NA | TRBJ2-2 | TRBV7-2 | NA | TGTGCCAGCAGCTTGGGACTGATGGCCGGGGAGCTGTTTTTT | CASSLGLMAGELFF
NA | TRBJ2-7 | TRBV15 | NA | TGTGCCACCAGCAGAGCAGGCGCCACCTACGAGCAGTACTTC | CATSRAGATYEQYF
NA | TRBJ2-3 | TRBV5-1 | once | TGCGCCAGCAGGCGGGAACCCTTGAGCACAGATACGCAGTATTTT | CASRREPLSTDTQYF
TRBD1 | TRBJ2-1 | TRBV3-1/TRBV3-2 | NA | TGTGCCAGCAGCCGCCAAAGTGGGGGGCAGGGGGCTAGGAATGAGCAGTTCTTC | CASSRQSGGQGARNEQFF
NA | TRBJ2-5 | TRBV11-2 | NA | TGTGCCAGCAGCGGAGACAGACAAGAGACCCAGTACTTC | CASSGDRQETQYF
TRBD1 | TRBJ1-1 | TRBV5-6 | NA | TGTGCCAGCAGCTTGAGGGGGCTGTGGTACACTGAAGCTTTCTTT | CASSLRGLWYTEAFF
NA | TRBJ1-5 | TRBV21-1 | NA | TGTGCCAGCAGCAAAGCCGTTTCGGACAGGCGAGAGCGTAGGCAGCCCCAGCATTTT | CASSKAVSDRRERRQPQHF
NA | TRBJ1-6 | TRBV21-1 | NA | TGTGCCAGCATTAGTCCCCCGCGGGATAATTCACCCCTCCACTTT | CASISPPRDNSPLHF
TRBD2 | TRBJ2-3 | TRBV28 | NA | TGTGCCAGCAGTTTGGCCCATCTAGCGGGGGACACAGATACGCAGTATTTT | CASSLAHLAGDTDTQYF
NA | TRBJ2-7 | TRBV2 | NA | TGTGCCAGCGGCCGAGGAAGCCTCTCCTACGAGCAGTACTTC | CASGRGSLSYEQYF
NA | TRBJ1-1 | TRBV3-1/TRBV3-2 | NA | TGTGCCAGCGGAGGGTACACTGAAGCTTTCTTT | CASGGYTEAFF
NA | TRBJ1-6 | TRBV3-1/TRBV3-2 | NA | TGTGCCAGCAGCCAAGATTGGGAAGGGAGGGGGATTTCACCCCTCCACTTT | CASSQDWEGRGISPLHF
TRBD2 | TRBJ2-1 | TRBV7-9 | NA | TGTGCCAGCAGCTTAGGAGTTCTCGCGGGGGGGCAAGGTGAGCAGTTCTTC | CASSLGVLAGGQGEQFF
TRBD1 | TRBJ2-6 | TRBV6-4 | NA | TGTGCCAGCAGTGACCCGGGACAGGGGGGACTATCCTCTGGGGCCAACGTCCTGACTTTC | CASSDPGQGGLSSGANVLTF
TRBD1 | TRBJ2-5 | TRBV19 | NA | TGTGCCAGTAATCGAGCCGGGACAGGGGGAGAGACCCAGTACTTC | CASNRAGTGGETQYF
NA | TRBJ2-2 | TRBV27 | few | TGTGCCAGCAGTATACTTCCGGGGGTCTCGGCCGGGGAGCTGTTTTTT | CASSILPGVSAGELFF
NA | TRBJ2-6 | TRBV4-1 | NA | TGCGCCAGCAGCCCACGGGATCCGCCGTCTGGGGCCAACGTCCTGACTTTC | CASSPRDPPSGANVLTF
TRBD2 | TRBJ2-5 | TRBV2 | once | TGTGCCAGCAGGCCCCCGTGGGCTAGCGGGAAAGAGACCCAGTACTTC | CASRPPWASGKETQYF
TRBD2 | TRBJ2-3 | TRBV24-1 | NA | TGTGCCACCAGTGACCCGGGGACTAGCGGGGGAACAGATACGCAGTATTTT | CATSDPGTSGGTDTQYF
TRBD2 | TRBJ2-1 | TRBV24-1 | NA | TGTGCCACCAGTGATACACTAGCGGGCTCCTACAATGAGCAGTTCTTC | CATSDTLAGSYNEQFF
NA | TRBJ1-5 | TRBV2 | few | TGTGCCAGCAGTGATAGACAGGAGGTGGGGTTTAATCAGCCCCAGCATTTT | CASSDRQEVGFNQPQHF
NA | TRBJ1-1 | TRBV28 | NA | TGTGCCAGCAGTCCACCGGGACTTCTGACTGAAGCTTTCTTT | CASSPPGLLTEAFF
TRBD2 | TRBJ2-1 | TRBV5-6 | NA | TGTGCCAGCAGCTTGTTTGAAGGAGCGGGAGACTACAATGAGCAGTTCTTC | CASSLFEGAGDYNEQFF
NA | TRBJ2-2 | TRBV19 | NA | TGTGCCAGTAGTATAGGGGGCGCCGGCACCGGGGAGCTGTTTTTT | CASSIGGAGTGELFF
TRBD1 | TRBJ1-1 | TRBV5-1 | once | TGCGCCAGCAGCTCTACAGGGGTTAGGGGCACTGAAGCTTTCTTT | CASSSTGVRGTEAFF
NA | TRBJ2-7 | TRBV7-3 | NA | TGTGCCAGCAGCCCAGACCGACAGTCCTACGAGCAGTACTTC | CASSPDRQSYEQYF
NA | TRBJ2-3 | TRBV19 | NA | TGTGCCAGTAGTATAGTTGGCAGGCGCACAGATACGCAGTATTTT | CASSIVGRRTDTQYF
TRBD2 | TRBJ2-3 | TRBV10-2 | few | TGCGCCAGCAGTATAGCGGGGGGCCCGGGAGATACGCAGTATTTT | CASSIAGGPGDTQYF